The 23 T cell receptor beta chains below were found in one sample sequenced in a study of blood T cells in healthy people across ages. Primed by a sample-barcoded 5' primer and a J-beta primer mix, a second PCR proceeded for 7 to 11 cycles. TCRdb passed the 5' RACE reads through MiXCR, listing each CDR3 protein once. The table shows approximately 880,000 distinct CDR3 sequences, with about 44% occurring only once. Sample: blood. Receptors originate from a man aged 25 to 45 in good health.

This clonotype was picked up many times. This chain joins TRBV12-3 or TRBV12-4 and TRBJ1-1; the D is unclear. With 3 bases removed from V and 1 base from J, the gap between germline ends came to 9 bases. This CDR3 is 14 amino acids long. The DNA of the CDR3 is TGTGCCAGCAGTTTGGGTCGGGGGAACACTGAAGCTTTCTTT. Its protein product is CASSLGRGNTEAFF.

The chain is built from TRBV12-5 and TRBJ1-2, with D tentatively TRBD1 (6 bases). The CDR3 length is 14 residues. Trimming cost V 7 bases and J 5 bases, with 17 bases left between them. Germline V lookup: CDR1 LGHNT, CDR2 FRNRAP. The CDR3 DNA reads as TGTGCTAGTGTACAACAGGGTCATTGGTATGGCTACACCTTC. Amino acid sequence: CASVQQGHWYGYTF.

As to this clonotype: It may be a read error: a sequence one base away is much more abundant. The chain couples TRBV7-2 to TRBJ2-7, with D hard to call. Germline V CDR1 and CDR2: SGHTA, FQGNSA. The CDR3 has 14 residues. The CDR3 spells CASSLPDGSYKQYF. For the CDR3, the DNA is TGTGCCAGCAGCTTACCCGACGGCTCCTACAAGCAGTACTTC.

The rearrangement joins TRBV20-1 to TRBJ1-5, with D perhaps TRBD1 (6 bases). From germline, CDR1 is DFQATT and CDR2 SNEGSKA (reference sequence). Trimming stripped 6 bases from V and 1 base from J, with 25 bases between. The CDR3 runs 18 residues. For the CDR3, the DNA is TGCAGTGCGGGCCGGGGACATCGGCTTGCGAGGAGCAATCAGCCCCAGCATTTT. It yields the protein CSAGRGHRLARSNQPQHF.

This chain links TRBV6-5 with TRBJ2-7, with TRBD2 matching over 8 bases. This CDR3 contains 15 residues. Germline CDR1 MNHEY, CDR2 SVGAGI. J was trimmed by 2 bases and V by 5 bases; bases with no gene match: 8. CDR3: CASSPIPGLAYEQYF. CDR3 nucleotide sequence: TGTGCCAGCAGTCCGATCCCGGGACTAGCCTACGAGCAGTACTTC.

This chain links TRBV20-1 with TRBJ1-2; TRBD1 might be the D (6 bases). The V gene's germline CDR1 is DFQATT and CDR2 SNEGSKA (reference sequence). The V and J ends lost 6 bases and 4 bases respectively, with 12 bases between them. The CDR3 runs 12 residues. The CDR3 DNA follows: TGCAGTGCCACAGGGTTTGTCTATGGCTACACCTTC. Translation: CSATGFVYGYTF.

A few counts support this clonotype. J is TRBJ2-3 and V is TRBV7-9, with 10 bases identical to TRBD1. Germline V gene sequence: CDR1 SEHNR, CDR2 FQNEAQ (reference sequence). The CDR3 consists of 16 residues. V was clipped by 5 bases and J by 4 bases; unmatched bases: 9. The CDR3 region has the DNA TGTGCCAGCAGCCCCGGGGACAGGGGTTCCTCAGATACGCAGTATTTT. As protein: CASSPGDRGSSDTQYF.

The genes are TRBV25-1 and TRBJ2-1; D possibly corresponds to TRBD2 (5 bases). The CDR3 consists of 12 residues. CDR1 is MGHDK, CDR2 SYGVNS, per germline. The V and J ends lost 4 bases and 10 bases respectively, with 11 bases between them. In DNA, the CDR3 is TGTGCCAGCAGTGGGAGGAGGAAGGAGCAGTTCTTC. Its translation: CASSGRRKEQFF.

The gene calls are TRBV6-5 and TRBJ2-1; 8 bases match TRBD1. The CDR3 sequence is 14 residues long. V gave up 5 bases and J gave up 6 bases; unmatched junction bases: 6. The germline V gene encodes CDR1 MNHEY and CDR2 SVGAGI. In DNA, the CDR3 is TGTGCCAGCAGTGACTGCCAGGGGGCCAATGAGCAGTTCTTC. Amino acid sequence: CASSDCQGANEQFF.

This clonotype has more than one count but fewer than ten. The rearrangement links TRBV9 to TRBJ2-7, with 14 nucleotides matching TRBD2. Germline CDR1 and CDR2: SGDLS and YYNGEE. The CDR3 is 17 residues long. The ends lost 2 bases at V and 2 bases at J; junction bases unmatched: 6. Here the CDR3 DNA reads TGTGCCAGCAGCGTGGGACTAGCGGGGGCCTTTCCCTACGAGCAGTACTTC. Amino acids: CASSVGLAGAFPYEQYF.

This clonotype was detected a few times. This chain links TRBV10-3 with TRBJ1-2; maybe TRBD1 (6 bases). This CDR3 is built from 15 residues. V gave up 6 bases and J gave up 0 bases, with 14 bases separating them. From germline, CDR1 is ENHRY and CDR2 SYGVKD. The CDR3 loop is CAIRPNRDPNYGYTF. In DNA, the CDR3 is TGTGCCATCAGACCAAACAGGGATCCTAACTATGGCTACACCTTC.

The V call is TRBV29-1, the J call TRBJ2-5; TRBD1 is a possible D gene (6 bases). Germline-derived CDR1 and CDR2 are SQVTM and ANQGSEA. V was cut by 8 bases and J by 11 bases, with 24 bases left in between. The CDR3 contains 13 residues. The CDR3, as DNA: TGCAGCCATATAGGGGCAGGGGCTTATGAGCAGTACTTC. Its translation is CSHIGAGAYEQYF.

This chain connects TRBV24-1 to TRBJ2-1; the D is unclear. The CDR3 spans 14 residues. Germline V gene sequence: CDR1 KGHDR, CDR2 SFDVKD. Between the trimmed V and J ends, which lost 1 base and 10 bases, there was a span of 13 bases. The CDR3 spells CATSDLLSVKEQFF. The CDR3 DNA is TGTGCCACCAGTGATTTATTATCCGTAAAAGAGCAGTTCTTC.

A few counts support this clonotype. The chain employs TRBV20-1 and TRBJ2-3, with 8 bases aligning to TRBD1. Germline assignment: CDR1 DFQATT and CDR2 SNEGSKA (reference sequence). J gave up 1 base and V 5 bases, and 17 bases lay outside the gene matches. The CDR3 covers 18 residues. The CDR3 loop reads CSAQVTQGGYFGTDTQYF. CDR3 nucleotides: TGCAGTGCTCAAGTGACACAGGGGGGATACTTCGGCACAGATACGCAGTATTTT.

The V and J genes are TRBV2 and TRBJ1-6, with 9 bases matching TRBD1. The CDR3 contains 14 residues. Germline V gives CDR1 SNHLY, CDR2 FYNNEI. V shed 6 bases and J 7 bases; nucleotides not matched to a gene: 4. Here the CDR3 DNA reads TGTGCCAGCAGCAACAGGGGGCGGAATTCACCCCTCCACTTT. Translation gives CASSNRGRNSPLHF.

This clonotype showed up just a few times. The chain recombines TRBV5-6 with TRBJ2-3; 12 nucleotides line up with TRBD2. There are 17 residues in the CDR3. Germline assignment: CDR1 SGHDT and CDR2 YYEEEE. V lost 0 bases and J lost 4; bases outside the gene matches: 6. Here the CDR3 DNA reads TGTGCCAGCAGCTTGGGCCCTAGCGGGGGGGCTTCAGATACGCAGTATTTT. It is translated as CASSLGPSGGASDTQYF.

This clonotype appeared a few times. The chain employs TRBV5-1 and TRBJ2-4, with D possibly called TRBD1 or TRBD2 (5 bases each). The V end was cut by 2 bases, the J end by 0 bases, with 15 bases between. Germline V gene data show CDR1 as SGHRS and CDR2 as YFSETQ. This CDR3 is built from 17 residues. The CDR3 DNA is TGCGCCAGCAGCTTCCGGGCCGGGGCCCTAGCCAAAAACATTCAGTACTTC. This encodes CASSFRAGALAKNIQYF.

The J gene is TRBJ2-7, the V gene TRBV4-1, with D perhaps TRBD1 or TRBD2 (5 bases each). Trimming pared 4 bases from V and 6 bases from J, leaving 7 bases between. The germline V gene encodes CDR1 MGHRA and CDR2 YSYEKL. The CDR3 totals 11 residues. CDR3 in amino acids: CASSRGFEQYF. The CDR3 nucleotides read TGCGCCAGCAGCCGGGGGTTCGAGCAGTACTTC.

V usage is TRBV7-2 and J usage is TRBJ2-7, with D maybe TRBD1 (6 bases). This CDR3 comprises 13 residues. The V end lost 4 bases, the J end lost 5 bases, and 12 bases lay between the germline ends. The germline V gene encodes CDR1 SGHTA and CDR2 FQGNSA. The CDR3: CASSSRDIHEQYF. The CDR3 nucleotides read TGTGCCAGCAGCTCGAGGGACATCCACGAGCAGTACTTC.

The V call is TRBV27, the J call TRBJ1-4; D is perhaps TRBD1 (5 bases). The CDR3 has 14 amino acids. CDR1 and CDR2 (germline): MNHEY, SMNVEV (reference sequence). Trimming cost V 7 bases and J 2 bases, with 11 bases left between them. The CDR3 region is CASTGLGTNEKLFF. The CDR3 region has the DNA TGTGCCAGCACGGGACTCGGGACTAATGAAAAACTGTTTTTT.

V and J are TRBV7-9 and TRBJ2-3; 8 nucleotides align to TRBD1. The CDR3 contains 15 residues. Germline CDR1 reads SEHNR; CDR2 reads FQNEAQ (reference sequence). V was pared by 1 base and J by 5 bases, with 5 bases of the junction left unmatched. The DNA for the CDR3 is TGTGCCAGCAGCTTAGGCAGGGGGCGGAAAGATACGCAGTATTTT. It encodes CASSLGRGRKDTQYF.

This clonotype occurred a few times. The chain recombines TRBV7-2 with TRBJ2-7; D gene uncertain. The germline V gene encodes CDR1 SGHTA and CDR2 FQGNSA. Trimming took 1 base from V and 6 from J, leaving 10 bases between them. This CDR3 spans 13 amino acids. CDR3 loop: CASSLVASGEQYF. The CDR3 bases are TGTGCCAGCAGCTTAGTAGCAAGTGGCGAGCAGTACTTC. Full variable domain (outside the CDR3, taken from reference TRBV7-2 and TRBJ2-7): GAGVSQSPSNKVTEKGKDVELRCDPISGHTALYWYRQSLGQGLEFLIYFQGNSAPDKSGLPSDRFSAERTGGSVSTLTIQRTQQEDSAVYLCASSLVASGEQYFGPGTRLTVT.

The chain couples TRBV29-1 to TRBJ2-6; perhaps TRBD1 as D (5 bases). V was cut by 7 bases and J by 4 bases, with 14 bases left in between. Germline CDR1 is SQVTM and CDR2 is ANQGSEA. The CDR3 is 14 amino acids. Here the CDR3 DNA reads TGCAGCGGATTCGACAGTGAGGGGGCCAACGTCCTGACTTTC. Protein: CSGFDSEGANVLTF.